One and the same sample provided the 9 T cell receptor beta chains below, sequenced in a study of early T cells in non-severe SARS-CoV-2 infection. TCRdb recomputed calls from the 5' RACE reads with MiXCR, one row per CDR3 protein. The data show 70,000 to 85,000 distinct CDR3 sequences, with about 12% seen just once and approximately 6.1% held by the top ten. The specimen sequenced was whole blood. The origin of the receptors is an adult who was a healthcare worker with PCR-confirmed SARS-CoV-2 infection or an uninfected control (not recorded which).

This clonotype was seen a handful of times. The chain combines TRBV29-1 with TRBJ2-1; D not resolved. Deletions cut 0 bases from V and 8 bases from J, with 11 bases between. This CDR3 region has 13 residues. CDR1 is SQVTM, CDR2 ANQGSEA, per germline. Written as DNA, the CDR3 is TGCAGCGTTGAAGAATTATCCCGGGATGAGCAGTTCTTC. Its translation: CSVEELSRDEQFF.

This clonotype showed up many times. This chain joins TRBV11-2 and TRBJ2-7; D is perhaps TRBD2 (5 bases). The CDR3 spans 15 residues. V was trimmed by 6 bases and J by 0 bases, leaving 15 bases between them. CDR1 and CDR2 (germline): SGHAT, FQNNGV. The CDR3 loop is CASSLNRGSSYEQYF. The CDR3 region has the DNA TGTGCCAGCAGTCTTAACCGGGGTAGCTCCTACGAGCAGTACTTC.

In DNA form, the CDR3 reads TGCAGTGCTAGAGATAGAGGCGGACAGGTCTTTTCACCCCTCCACTTT. Translation gives CSARDRGGQVFSPLHF. The chain joins TRBV20-1 to TRBJ1-6; 7 positions agree with TRBD1. This CDR3 comprises 16 residues. Germline V gene lookup returns CDR1 DFQATT and CDR2 SNEGSKA (reference sequence). Trimming removed 0 bases from V and 9 bases from J; junction bases left unmatched: 11.

V gene TRBV14 combines with J gene TRBJ1-1, with a tentative D call TRBD1 (6 bases). This CDR3 region has 16 residues. Germline V gives CDR1 SGHDN, CDR2 FVKESK. V was trimmed by 2 bases and J by 5 bases, leaving 18 bases between them. As DNA, the CDR3 is TGTGCCAGCAGCCAATTCGGGGGGCTCGGAGGAACTGAAGCTTTCTTT. Translating it yields CASSQFGGLGGTEAFF.

The genes are TRBV6-1 and TRBJ2-7; maybe TRBD1 (5 bases). The V and J ends lost 1 base and 9 bases respectively, with 19 bases between them. The CDR3 extends over 15 amino acids. CDR1 MNHNS and CDR2 SASEGT come from the germline V gene. This CDR3 reads CASSEVGQYRGRQYF. The CDR3 DNA reads as TGTGCCAGCAGTGAAGTGGGGCAGTACCGAGGCAGGCAGTACTTC.

The V gene is TRBV5-1, the J gene TRBJ2-1; D is ambiguous. V lost 3 bases, J lost 12 bases, and 22 bases lay in between. There are 15 residues in the CDR3. CDR1 SGHRS and CDR2 YFSETQ come from the germline V gene. The CDR3 loop is CASSSRTDSSFGQFF. CDR3 in DNA: TGCGCCAGCAGCTCTCGTACCGATAGTAGTTTTGGGCAGTTCTTC.

This clonotype was observed a handful of times. V gene TRBV18 combines with J gene TRBJ2-7; 8 bases match TRBD1. After removal of 6 bases from V and 1 base from J, the junction contained 5 bases not matched to a gene. Germline CDR1 is KGHSH and CDR2 is LQKENI. The CDR3 loop spans 14 amino acids. The CDR3 is CASSGTGASYEQYF. Written as DNA, the CDR3 is TGTGCCAGCTCGGGGACAGGTGCATCCTACGAGCAGTACTTC.

This clonotype was recorded at least ten times. V usage is TRBV6-2 or TRBV6-3 and J usage is TRBJ2-2; D is possibly TRBD1 or TRBD2 (5 bases each). Germline CDR1 MNHEY, CDR2 SVGEGT. V was cut by 2 bases and J by 1 base, with 8 bases left in between. This CDR3 spans 15 amino acids. CDR3 in DNA: TGTGCCAGCAGTTACCCGGGACGGAACACCGGGGAGCTGTTTTTT. Translation gives CASSYPGRNTGELFF.

In this sample, this clonotype turned up a few times. The genes are TRBV7-9 and TRBJ1-4, with no clear D. Per germline, CDR1 SEHNR and CDR2 FQNEAQ (reference sequence). V lost 6 bases, J lost 5 bases, and 4 bases lay in between. This CDR3 comprises 11 residues. CDR3 in amino acids: CASSTNEKLFF. The CDR3 DNA follows: TGTGCCAGCAGTACGAATGAAAAACTGTTTTTT.